This T cell receptor beta chain is from a study of tissue T cells after allogeneic stem cell transplantation. On this clone: Mouse gene names and germline throughout. The CDR3 extends 1 residue past the end of the read, so its final part is completed from the germline J gene.

Time point: mouse harvest day 7 after allogeneic transplant. Tail vein injection delivered 10^7 T-cell-depleted bone marrow cells and 10^6 splenic CD5+ T cells. Tissues came from B6→BALB/c major-mismatch GVHD mice at day 7 or 14. Data came from immunoSEQ multiplex PCR; TCRdb stores just in-frame clones and leaves some out. Of thousands of clones in the sample, roughly 44% were seen once. In germline, CDR1 is KGHPV, CDR2 FQNQEV (reference sequence). Trimming cost V 1 base and J 0 bases, with 9 bases left between them. This CDR3 is 16 amino acids long. Sequencing was carried out using skin. This TCR was sampled from a female BALB/c mouse given C57BL/6 T cells with graft-versus-host disease after an allogeneic hematopoietic cell transplant. This chain joins TRBV26 and TRBJ1-4; D perhaps matches TRBD1 (6 bases). The sequenced part of the CDR3 DNA is TGTGCCAGCAGTCTGTTGCAGGGGATTTCCAACGAAAGATTATTT. It encodes CASSLLQGISNERLF. The CDR3 as a whole reads CASSLLQGISNERLFF.